This T cell receptor (beta chain) appears in the sequencing data of a study of T cells in tuberculosis (dated by TCRdb to about 2018). About the investigation overall: The study combined CD1B tetramers and high-throughput TCR immunosequencing to characterize T cells specific for the mycobacterial lipid antigen glucose monomycolate (GMM). In a South African clinical cohort, IGRA-negative adolescents, IGRA-positive adolescents with latent tuberculosis and adults with active tuberculosis were compared, with about eleven people in each group. PBMC from patients with active tuberculosis were archived either before the start of standard anti-tuberculosis treatment or within 7 days of starting that treatment. Broader findings and caveats from the paper: Which clinical samples got chosen depended on the availability of cryopreserved specimens, and the active tuberculosis cases were adults, whereas the controls were adolescents. The smaller NN-distances in active tuberculosis patients were driven in part by shorter CDR3-alpha lengths, while the difference seen for TCR-beta was not statistically significant. With the diverse GMM-specific repertoire as input, a classifier achieved approximately 90% accuracy (AUROC roughly 0.88), whereas GEM motif frequencies as input gave around 70% accuracy. Active tuberculosis TCR-alpha repertoires showed smaller mean NN-distances to GMM-specific TCRs than IGRA-negative controls, suggesting clonal expansion of these TCRs.

TCR libraries were generated with the immunoSEQ multiplex PCR assay, using TCR-beta and/or TCR-alpha/delta assays for each sample. The Illumina high-throughput platform was used to sequence the amplified TCR libraries. The paper's data handling went like this. Clustering and dimensionality reduction relied on pairwise TCRdist distances among GMM-specific receptors from T cells that were either sorted ex vivo or expanded in vitro. The score assigned to each clinical repertoire was mean NN-distance, meaning the average TCRdist to the nearest 10% of tetramer-positive reference sequences. GEM TCR motif frequency was calculated as the fraction of unique TCRs that matched known GEM sequences by V/J usage and CDR3 length. Linear discriminant analysis with leave-one-out cross-validation, implemented in scikit-learn, was used to classify active tuberculosis. The source is immuneACCESS, and TCRdb retained only in-frame sequences with V and J called. Part of the clones is not carried over; for the studies checked, unresolved V genes explain less than half of this, and the remainder is unexplained. V and J calls and clone size are copied from that table; D and trimming were computed from the DNA. A total of 22,000 or so clones appear in this sample, about 85% of them only once. The ten largest clones add up to about 15% of the sample.

This specimen's time point label, per the study, means: new active TB diagnosis, blood taken before or within 7 days of starting treatment. The active tuberculosis patients were newly diagnosed, HIV-seronegative South African adults aged 18 years or older. Confirmation of active tuberculosis was based on positive sputum smear microscopy and/or a positive M. tuberculosis culture. Unsorted cryopreserved PBMC were immunosequenced, covering on average approximately 100,000 T cells per clinical donor. In the germline V gene, CDR1 corresponds to MNHNS and CDR2 to SASEGT. From the cysteine up to the phenylalanine, the CDR3 has a length of 14 residues. Of the read, only the CDR3 DNA is kept; its 42 bases are in frame from base 1. Trimming accounts for 6 bases at V and 2 bases at J, while the number of junction bases matched to no gene is 4. A word on this clone: No antigen is known for it. Qualities for individual bases were not recorded, and no much larger clone is one base off.

The V gene is TRBV6-1 and the J gene is TRBJ1-5, with TRBD1 identical over 7 junction bases. Here the sequenced sample was PBMCs, taken at tuberculosis diagnosis. This clonotype was sampled from an adult with tuberculosis. The DNA reads as follows: TGTGCCAGCAGGGAAACAGGGGGCAATCAGCCCCAGCATTTT. This encodes CASRETGGNQPQHF.